These 26 T cell receptor beta chains share one sample of origin, sequenced in a study of T-cell memory formation after mild COVID-19. TCRdb reanalysed the 5' RACE reads using MiXCR and keeps one entry per CDR3 protein. Of about 470,000 distinct CDR3 sequences detected, about 18% appear once; the ten largest clones hold around an eighth. Specimen: PBMCs or a T cell subset sorted from them (not recorded which). Receptor source: an adult woman who had mild COVID-19 (a few samples of this study predate the infection). Cell type and time point are not known.

This chain links TRBV12-3 or TRBV12-4 with TRBJ2-3, with D perhaps TRBD1 or TRBD2 (7 bases each). V gave up 3 bases and J gave up 3 bases, with 28 bases separating them. The CDR3 has 20 amino acids. The CDR3 here is CASSFTGQLSGGTTTDTQYF. The CDR3 nucleotides read TGTGCCAGCAGTTTTACGGGACAGCTGTCTGGCGGGACTACGACAGATACGCAGTATTTT.

This clonotype was counted at least ten times. The gene calls are TRBV4-1 and TRBJ2-7; 13 bases line up with TRBD2. Germline CDR1 is MGHRA and CDR2 is YSYEKL. CDR3 length equals 15 residues. Losses at the gene ends were 4 bases for V and 2 bases for J; bases not matched to a gene: 2. This chain's CDR3 is CASSPGLAGAYEQYF. In DNA, the CDR3 is TGCGCCAGCAGCCCTGGACTAGCGGGGGCCTACGAGCAGTACTTC.

This clonotype was counted a few times. This chain connects TRBV5-1 to TRBJ2-7; D is unresolved. CDR1 is SGHRS and CDR2 is YFSETQ in the germline V gene. V lost 0 bases and J lost 4, with 17 bases in between. This CDR3 has 16 residues. CDR3 coding DNA: TGCGCCAGCAGCTTGGTAGGAGTTTATCCACGGTACGAGCAGTACTTC. The encoded protein is CASSLVGVYPRYEQYF.

This clonotype has more than one count but fewer than ten. This rearrangement joins TRBV27 to TRBJ2-7; D could derive from TRBD1 or TRBD2 (7 bases each). V dropped 6 bases and J dropped 3 bases, with 18 bases sitting between them. The V gene's germline CDR1 is MNHEY and CDR2 SMNVEV (reference sequence). This CDR3 has 15 residues. CDR3 loop: CASRSQAGGVYEQYF. CDR3 bases: TGTGCCAGCAGGAGTCAGGCAGGGGGGGTCTACGAGCAGTACTTC.

This clonotype was counted once. V is TRBV29-1 and J is TRBJ2-5, with 12 nucleotides matching TRBD2. The J call may be wrong; the DNA end is better matched by TRBJ2-1. Per the germline V gene, CDR1 is SQVTM and CDR2 is ANQGSEA. This CDR3 has 15 amino acids. The CDR3 sequence: CSARLAGEYQETQFF. The CDR3 region has the DNA TGCAGCGCCAGACTAGCGGGGGAGTACCAAGAGACCCAGTTCTTC.

The J gene is TRBJ1-2, the V gene TRBV5-1, with 7 bases aligning to TRBD1. Unmatched junction bases numbered 5, after V lost 0 bases and J lost 3 bases. The CDR3 has 15 residues. Germline V gene sequence: CDR1 SGHRS, CDR2 YFSETQ. The DNA for the CDR3 is TGCGCCAGCAGCTTGGGGGACAGAAAAGACTATGGCTACACCTTC. Its protein product is CASSLGDRKDYGYTF.

This clonotype was counted a few times. The rearrangement links TRBV4-3 to TRBJ2-1; 7 bases are shared with TRBD2. J gave up 6 bases and V 2 bases, and 4 bases lay outside the gene matches. The CDR3 is 14 residues long. The germline V gene has CDR1 LGHNA and CDR2 YSLEER. The CDR3 region has the DNA TGCGCCAGCAGCCAACAGGGAGGGAGCAATGAGCAGTTCTTC. Its protein is CASSQQGGSNEQFF.

This clonotype was recorded a few times. V and J are TRBV20-1 and TRBJ1-2; the D is unclear. The CDR3 extends over 11 amino acids. The germline gives CDR1 DFQATT, CDR2 SNEGSKA (reference sequence). Trimming took 8 bases from V and 2 from J, leaving 9 bases between them. CDR3 bases: TGCAGTATAACAGCGAACTATGGCTACACCTTC. This codes for CSITANYGYTF.

The chain uses TRBV6-6 and TRBJ1-3; maybe TRBD1 (5 bases). Germline lookup yields CDR1 MNHNY and CDR2 SVGAGI (reference sequence). CDR3 length: 14 residues. Trimming left V 7 bases short and J 0 bases short, with 10 bases between. The DNA for the CDR3 is TGTGCCAGCACTGGGGGAAACTCTGGAAACACCATATATTTT. This codes for CASTGGNSGNTIYF.

This clonotype was observed a few times. This chain's CDR3 is CASSLEGRGLNEQFF. The DNA of the CDR3 is TGTGCCAGCAGCTTAGAGGGTCGGGGGTTAAATGAGCAGTTCTTC. This chain connects TRBV7-3 to TRBJ2-1, with D perhaps TRBD2 (6 bases). Germline V gene lookup returns CDR1 SGHTA and CDR2 FQGTGA. The CDR3 length is 15 residues. The V gene lost 2 bases and the J gene lost 7 bases, with 15 bases spanning the gap.

This chain connects TRBV11-3 to TRBJ2-4; TRBD1 might be the D (7 bases). The CDR3 covers 15 residues. Germline-derived CDR1 and CDR2 are SGHNT and YENEEA. V lost 4 bases to trimming and J lost 7 bases, with 17 bases between them. CDR3 sequence reads: CASSSAQGGTNIQYF. The CDR3 DNA sequence: TGTGCCAGCAGCTCAGCTCAGGGGGGAACGAACATTCAGTACTTC. The full variable domain, in which reference TRBV11-3 and TRBJ2-4 provide the parts outside the CDR3, is EAGVVQSPRYKIIEKKQPVAFWCNPISGHNTLYWYLQNLGQGPELLIRYENEEAVDDSQLPKDRFSAERLKGVDSTLKIQPAELGDSAVYLCASSSAQGGTNIQYFGAGTRLSVL.

The chain links TRBV20-1 to TRBJ1-5; tentatively, D is TRBD1 (5 bases). Germline CDR1 reads DFQATT; CDR2 reads SNEGSKA (reference sequence). The ends were cut back, 3 bases at V and 7 bases at J, with 13 bases in the middle. The CDR3 is 13 amino acids. CDR3 amino acids: CSASIQGNQPQHF. CDR3 bases: TGCAGTGCTAGTATCCAGGGTAACCAGCCCCAGCATTTT.

J is TRBJ1-5 and V is TRBV20-1; no clear D. In germline, CDR1 is DFQATT, CDR2 SNEGSKA (reference sequence). Trimming pared 2 bases from V and 3 bases from J, leaving 8 bases between. The CDR3 is made up of 13 amino acids. The CDR3, as DNA: TGCAGTGCTAGAATGGGGATCAATCAGCCCCAGCATTTT. Amino acids: CSARMGINQPQHF.

This clonotype was seen only a few times. This rearrangement joins TRBV4-2 to TRBJ2-1; 8 bases are shared with TRBD1. Germline CDR1 is LGHNA and CDR2 is YNFKEQ. Trimming took 0 bases from V and 6 from J; bases not matched to a gene: 4. CDR3 size: 15 residues. CDR3 in DNA: TGTGCCAGCAGCCAAGAAGGACAGGGAGCCAATGAGCAGTTCTTC. Translating gives CASSQEGQGANEQFF.

This clonotype was counted only a few times. This sequence joins TRBV20-1 and TRBJ2-7, with D perhaps matching TRBD2 (5 bases). This CDR3 contains 16 residues. Germline CDR1 DFQATT, CDR2 SNEGSKA (reference sequence). Trimming removed 3 bases from V and 0 bases from J, with 18 bases in between. The CDR3 DNA is TGCAGTGCTAGCAGTGGAGGCAGTACAAGCTCCTACGAGCAGTACTTC. As protein: CSASSGGSTSSYEQYF.

This clonotype was observed a handful of times. The rearrangement joins TRBV20-1 to TRBJ2-5; 9 nucleotides match TRBD2. The CDR3 has 13 amino acids. J was trimmed by 5 bases and V by 3 bases; bases with no gene match: 4. The germline CDR1 and CDR2 sequences are DFQATT and SNEGSKA (reference sequence). The CDR3 protein is CSARTSGTETQYF. CDR3 coding DNA: TGCAGTGCTAGGACTAGCGGTACGGAGACCCAGTACTTC.

This clonotype occurred a few times. J is TRBJ2-3 and V is TRBV11-2, with no clear D. Germline V gene sequence: CDR1 SGHAT, CDR2 FQNNGV. V was trimmed by 0 bases and J by 3 bases, leaving 7 bases between them. CDR3 size: 14 residues. CDR3 sequence reads: CASSLDRLTDTQYF. The CDR3 nucleotides read TGTGCCAGCAGCTTAGATAGGCTTACAGATACGCAGTATTTT.

CDR3 sequence (DNA): TGCGCCAGCAGCGCAGAGACCGTACAGCCGACCCAAGAGACCCAGTACTTC. As protein: CASSAETVQPTQETQYF. The V call is TRBV5-1, the J call TRBJ2-5; no firm D call. The CDR3 totals 17 residues. Germline CDR1 is SGHRS and CDR2 is YFSETQ. V lost 4 bases to trimming and J lost 1 base, with 20 bases between them.

Many counts were recorded for this clonotype. The chain joins TRBV20-1 to TRBJ2-1, with D tentatively TRBD2 (7 bases). Germline loops: CDR1 DFQATT, CDR2 SNEGSKA (reference sequence). The CDR3 runs to 14 residues. V lost 3 bases and J 10 bases, leaving 19 bases between the germline ends. DNA for the CDR3: TGCAGTGCTAGCGGGGGGCCGGTTTGGGAGGAGCAGTTCTTC. Translated, it gives CSASGGPVWEEQFF.

J is TRBJ2-7 and V is TRBV7-6, with TRBD1 identical over 10 bases. The CDR3 extends over 17 amino acids. Germline V gene sequence: CDR1 SGHVS, CDR2 FNYEAQ. Unmatched junction bases numbered 10, after V lost 5 bases and J lost 0 bases. The CDR3 spells CASSRAGGQGSSYEQYF. CDR3 in DNA: TGTGCCAGCAGCCGCGCAGGGGGACAGGGGAGCTCCTACGAGCAGTACTTC.

In this sample, this clonotype turned up a few times. The chain is built from TRBV7-2 and TRBJ1-5; 8 bases fit TRBD1. The CDR3 has 15 residues. V was pared by 5 bases and J by 1 base, with 4 bases of the junction left unmatched. Germline V gene sequence: CDR1 SGHTA, CDR2 FQGNSA. CDR3 bases: TGTGCCAGCAGCAGAAGACAGGGGAGCAATCAGCCCCAGCATTTT. Encoded protein: CASSRRQGSNQPQHF.

This clonotype was found a few times. The V gene is TRBV19, the J gene TRBJ2-3, with D uncertain. Germline CDR1 is LNHDA and CDR2 is SQIVND (reference sequence). The CDR3 spans 13 residues. V lost 6 bases to trimming and J lost 0 bases, with 7 bases between them. The CDR3 DNA is TGTGCCAGTAGGAGATCTAGCACAGATACGCAGTATTTT. It specifies CASRRSSTDTQYF.

A few counts support this clonotype. The genes are TRBV5-1 and TRBJ1-6; maybe TRBD1 (6 bases). CDR3 length equals 16 residues. V dropped 1 base and J dropped 6 bases, with 14 bases sitting between them. The V gene's germline CDR1 is SGHRS and CDR2 YFSETQ. CDR3 sequence: CASSLSQGVSNSPLHF. The DNA for the CDR3 is TGCGCCAGCAGCTTGTCACAGGGCGTGAGTAATTCACCCCTCCACTTT.

The rearrangement joins TRBV25-1 to TRBJ2-5; D possibly corresponds to TRBD2 (6 bases). Germline V CDR1 and CDR2: MGHDK, SYGVNS. This CDR3 is built from 14 residues. The germline V and J ends were trimmed by 3 bases and 1 base, with 9 bases remaining between them. This CDR3 is CASSEGGIQETQYF. In nucleotides, the CDR3 is TGTGCCAGCAGTGAGGGAGGCATCCAAGAGACCCAGTACTTC.

V gene TRBV30 combines with J gene TRBJ2-6; TRBD1 agrees at 8 bases. Germline V gene data show CDR1 as GTSNPN and CDR2 as SVGIG (reference sequence). CDR3 length: 16 residues. Trimming removed 7 bases from V and 4 bases from J; junction bases left unmatched: 12. CDR3 DNA: TGTGCCTATCTATTGACAGGGGCGGCCGGGGCCAACGTCCTGACTTTC. Encoded protein: CAYLLTGAAGANVLTF.

The chain uses TRBV12-3 or TRBV12-4 and TRBJ1-2, with D possibly TRBD1 on 5 matching bases. V lost 2 bases and J lost 7, with 11 bases in between. This CDR3 comprises 13 residues. CDR3 nucleotide sequence: TGTGCCAGCAGTTTATGGGGACTCGGTGGCTACACCTTC. Its translation is CASSLWGLGGYTF.